This record covers a single TCR beta chain. CDR3 length equals 11 residues. After removal of 4 bases from V and 9 bases from J, the junction contained 1 base not matched to a gene. Germline CDR1 is SGHDT and CDR2 is YYEEEE. The sample comes from a study of CD8 T cells in Susac syndrome. RNA, at about 0.45 to 1 ug, was reverse transcribed with random hexamers. From the immunoSEQ multiplex PCR reads, TCRdb called clonotypes with MiXCR, one entry per CDR3 protein. The data hold about 130,000 distinct CDR3 sequences, with 85% to 95% observed a single time. This TCR was sampled from a human donor with Susac syndrome. The sequencing sample was made of CD8+ T cells from PBMCs. V usage is TRBV5-6 and J usage is TRBJ2-1; TRBD2 agrees at 7 bases. The CDR3 loop is CASSRGGEQFF. The CDR3, as DNA: TGTGCCAGCAGCCGCGGGGGTGAGCAGTTCTTC.